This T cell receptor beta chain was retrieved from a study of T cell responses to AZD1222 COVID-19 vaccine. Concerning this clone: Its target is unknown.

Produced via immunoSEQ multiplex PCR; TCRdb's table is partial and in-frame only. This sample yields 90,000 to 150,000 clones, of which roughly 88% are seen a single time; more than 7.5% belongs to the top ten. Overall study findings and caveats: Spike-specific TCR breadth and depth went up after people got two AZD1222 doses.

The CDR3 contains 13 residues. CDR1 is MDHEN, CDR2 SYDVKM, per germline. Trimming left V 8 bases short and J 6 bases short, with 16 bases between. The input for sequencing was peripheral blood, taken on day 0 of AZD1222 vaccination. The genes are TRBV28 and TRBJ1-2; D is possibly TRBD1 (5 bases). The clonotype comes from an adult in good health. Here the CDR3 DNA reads TGTGCCAGCCGATTTCAGGGAGCGAATGGCTACACCTTC. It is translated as CASRFQGANGYTF.